Here is one TCR beta chain with its context. Its antigen is unknown. Researchers made TCR cDNA using 5'RACE template switching, and this step added a universal primer site and UMIs. Using its own MiXCR run on the 5' RACE reads, TCRdb lists one record per CDR3 protein. The data hold hundreds of thousands of distinct CDR3 sequences, with about 12% observed a single time. This sample was taken from a study of T cells after yellow fever vaccination. Whole-study findings and limits: Most clones from primary vaccination were detected again post-booster (about 96% CD4, around 90% CD8). Abundant clonotypes from the bulk population could get into FACS-sorted repertoires as contaminants. Just a small share of clonotypes turned up in the CD4 compartment as well as the CD8 compartment.

This CDR3 spans 15 amino acids. CDR1 is ENHRY, CDR2 SYGVKD, per germline. Trimming stripped 3 bases from V and 1 base from J, with 10 bases between. The clonotype comes from a man aged 30 to 39 who received the YFV17D yellow fever vaccine. The material was PBMCs, obtained on the day of the yellow fever booster vaccination. This rearrangement joins TRBV10-3 to TRBJ1-3; tentative D call: TRBD1 (6 bases). The CDR3 region is CAISDRGRSGNTIYF. In DNA, the CDR3 is TGTGCCATCAGTGACAGGGGCCGGTCTGGAAACACCATATATTTT.